This TCR beta chain comes out of a study of OX40 agonist ivuxolimab in advanced cancers. Study-wide background: Across the patients, intravenous ivuxolimab was delivered every 2 weeks at 0.01 to 10 mg/kg. One patient with hepatocellular carcinoma and two with cutaneous melanoma, three in all, had partial responses. Broader study findings: Patients with a partial response at 0.1-3.0 mg/kg had among the lowest clonal expansion. Expanded clones tended on average to be more numerous among CD8+ T cells than CD4+.

The V and J ends lost 4 bases and 6 bases respectively, with 16 bases between them. The CDR3 runs to 15 residues. Looked up from germline, CDR1 is SNHLY and CDR2 is FYNNEI. With respect to this clone: The antigen is not known.

This table comes from immunoSEQ multiplex PCR, and its TCRdb copy is limited to in-frame clones, with some not included. This table holds 70,000 to 80,000 clones, roughly 80% found once. The clonotype comes from an adult with an advanced solid tumor such as melanoma, head and neck, liver or kidney cancer. The sequenced sample was CD4+ or CD8+ T cells sorted from blood, obtained in a trial of the OX40 agonist ivuxolimab. This chain connects TRBV2 to TRBJ2-1; weak D call: TRBD2 (6 bases). CDR3 in amino acids: CASSVRLVGINEQFF. In DNA, the CDR3 is TGTGCCAGCAGTGTTCGACTAGTTGGGATCAATGAGCAGTTCTTC.